Listed below are T cell receptor beta chains from one sample, sequenced in a study of PD-1 blockade in classical Hodgkin lymphoma. Some clones are missing from TCRdb's copy, which holds only in-frame ones; the method was immunoSEQ multiplex PCR. The sample has around 20,000 clones; over 80% are singletons. This material consisted of peripheral blood mononuclear cells (PBMCs), taken at baseline. The source of these receptors is a human donor with classical Hodgkin lymphoma. The CDR3 runs from the conserved cysteine through the conserved F or W. The D gene is left open where the match is weak. Clone size is not always given. Where it is, it says once, few, many or a class for expanded clones.

>TRBV28|TRBD1|TRBJ2-1|.
TGTGCCAGCAGTTCGTTGGACAGGGACGGAGGTCCGTTCTTC
CASSSLDRDGGPFF
>TRBV18|.|TRBJ1-1|few
TGTGCCAGCTCAAGGGAATCGAACACTGAAGCTTTCTTT
CASSRESNTEAFF
>TRBV6-1|.|TRBJ1-1|.
TGTGCCAGCTGGGAAGCGAACACTGAAGCTTTCTTT
CASWEANTEAFF
>TRBV5-4|.|TRBJ2-3|once
TGTGCCAGCAGCCAAACAGGGTTTGATACGCAGTATTTT
CASSQTGFDTQYF
>TRBV19|.|TRBJ1-1|.
TGTGCCAGTAGTATGGGGGAGAACACTGAAGCTTTCTTT
CASSMGENTEAFF
>TRBV29-1|TRBD2|TRBJ2-3|.
TGCAGCGTTTTCCTAGCGGGAGGTTCCACAGATACGCAGTATTTT
CSVFLAGGSTDTQYF
>TRBV5-1|.|TRBJ1-3|.
TGCGCCAGCAGCTGGGACGGATCTGGAAACACCATATATTTT
CASSWDGSGNTIYF
>TRBV5-1|TRBD2|TRBJ2-1|.
TGCGCCAGCAGCTTGGGCGGGAGGGCCTGGGATGAGCAGTTCTTC
CASSLGGRAWDEQFF
>TRBV7-2|.|TRBJ1-4|.
TGTGCCAGCAGCTCAAAGGCTGCAACTAATGAAAAACTGTTTTTT
CASSSKAATNEKLFF
>TRBV13|.|TRBJ2-3|.
TGTGCCAGCAGCTCCAGTGGGGTGGGGAGTTGGGTAACAGATACGCAGTATTTT
CASSSSGVGSWVTDTQYF
>TRBV28|.|TRBJ2-1|.
TGTGCCAGCAGTTTGGACGTTTCCTACAATGAGCAGTTCTTC
CASSLDVSYNEQFF
>TRBV6-8|TRBD1|TRBJ2-5|.
TGTGCCAGCAGCGGACAGGGGCTCGAAGAGACCCAGTACTTC
CASSGQGLEETQYF
>TRBV27|.|TRBJ2-2|.
TGTGCCAGCAGTTTAGGTCGGGGACGTGGCGGGGAGCTGTTTTTT
CASSLGRGRGGELFF
>TRBV11-2|TRBD2|TRBJ2-1|.
TGTGCCAGCAGCTTAAGAGCTCGGGCTAGCGGGGGGGTAAGCAATGAGCAGTTCTTC
CASSLRARASGGVSNEQFF
>TRBV27|TRBD1|TRBJ1-1|.
TGTGCCAGCGGACAGGTTGGGTACACTGAAGCTTTCTTT
CASGQVGYTEAFF
>TRBV28|.|TRBJ1-5|.
TGTGCCAGCAGTTCTAGGACTGCCCCCTATAGCAATCAGCCCCAGCATTTT
CASSSRTAPYSNQPQHF
>TRBV7-9|.|TRBJ2-3|.
TGTGCCAGCACCCAAAGTCAGCGGTCGAGTATTGATACGCAGTATTTT
CASTQSQRSSIDTQYF
>TRBV6-1|.|TRBJ1-5|once
TGTGCCACCTCAAAGGCCGCGGGGCATCAGCCCCAGCATTTT
CATSKAAGHQPQHF
>TRBV30|.|TRBJ1-1|.
TGTGCCTGGAGTGACGGCACTGAAGCTTTCTTT
CAWSDGTEAFF
>TRBV4-1|.|TRBJ2-1|.
TGCGCCAGCAGCCAAGCGAGTAATGAGCAGTTCTTC
CASSQASNEQFF
>TRBV9|.|TRBJ2-7|.
TGTGCCAGCAGCGTAGAGGGAGGCACCTACGAGCAGTACTTC
CASSVEGGTYEQYF
>TRBV6-8|.|TRBJ1-5|.
TGTGCCAGCAGCTACGGGACTCGCGAGGGGAGCAATCAGCCCCAGCATTTT
CASSYGTREGSNQPQHF